This T cell receptor beta chain was captured by sequencing in a study of vaccination and CD4 T cells after COVID-19. The Oncomine TCR Beta short-read assay was applied to DNA of cultured CD4+ T cells. The authors extracted genomic DNA from cultured CD4+ T cells. TCRdb processed the PCR reads anew with MiXCR; each CDR3 protein has one entry. The sample has some 4,400 distinct CDR3 sequences; around 30% are singletons. This clonotype showed up just a few times. What it binds is not known. Treatment denoted: 10-day PBMC culture with coronavirus spike peptide pools or control peptides (ViraFEST assay). Culture of 1.9 million or so PBMCs per well took place with about 9.8 IU/ml IL-2 and 9 to 10 ug/ml peptide pools. Germline V gene lookup returns CDR1 SNHLY and CDR2 FYNNEI. The CDR3 is 13 residues long. The V segment lost 6 bases and the J segment 10 bases; nucleotides outside the gene matches: 11.

J is TRBJ2-5 and V is TRBV2, with 7 nucleotides matching TRBD1. The sequence was obtained from a human donor who had recovered from COVID-19. Material: CD4+ T cells from blood, cultured in vitro. CDR3 in DNA: TGTGCCAGCAGGGAGAACAGGGGTGTCAGCCAGTACTTC. This encodes CASRENRGVSQYF.